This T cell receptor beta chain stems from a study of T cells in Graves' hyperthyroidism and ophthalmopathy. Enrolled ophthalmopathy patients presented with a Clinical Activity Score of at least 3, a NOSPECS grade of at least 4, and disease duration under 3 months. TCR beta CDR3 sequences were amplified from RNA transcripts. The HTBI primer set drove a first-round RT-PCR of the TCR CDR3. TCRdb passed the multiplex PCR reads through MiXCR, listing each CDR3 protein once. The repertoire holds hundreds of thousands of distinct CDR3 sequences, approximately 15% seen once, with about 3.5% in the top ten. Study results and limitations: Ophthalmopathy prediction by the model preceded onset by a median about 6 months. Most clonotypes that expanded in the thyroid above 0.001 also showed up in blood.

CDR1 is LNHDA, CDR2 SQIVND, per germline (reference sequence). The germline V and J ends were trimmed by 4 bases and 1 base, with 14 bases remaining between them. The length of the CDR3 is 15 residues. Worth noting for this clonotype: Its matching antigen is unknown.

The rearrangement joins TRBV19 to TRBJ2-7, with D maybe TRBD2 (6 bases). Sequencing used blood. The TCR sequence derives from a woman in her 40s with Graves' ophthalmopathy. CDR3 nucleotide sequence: TGTGCCAGTAGTACGGCGGGAACGGGGTCCTACGAGCAGTACTTC. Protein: CASSTAGTGSYEQYF. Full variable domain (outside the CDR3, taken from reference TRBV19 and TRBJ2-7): DGGITQSPKYLFRKEGQNVTLSCEQNLNHDAMYWYRQDPGQGLRLIYYSQIVNDFQKGDIAEGYSVSREKKESFPLTVTSAQKNPTAFYLCASSTAGTGSYEQYFGPGTRLTVT.